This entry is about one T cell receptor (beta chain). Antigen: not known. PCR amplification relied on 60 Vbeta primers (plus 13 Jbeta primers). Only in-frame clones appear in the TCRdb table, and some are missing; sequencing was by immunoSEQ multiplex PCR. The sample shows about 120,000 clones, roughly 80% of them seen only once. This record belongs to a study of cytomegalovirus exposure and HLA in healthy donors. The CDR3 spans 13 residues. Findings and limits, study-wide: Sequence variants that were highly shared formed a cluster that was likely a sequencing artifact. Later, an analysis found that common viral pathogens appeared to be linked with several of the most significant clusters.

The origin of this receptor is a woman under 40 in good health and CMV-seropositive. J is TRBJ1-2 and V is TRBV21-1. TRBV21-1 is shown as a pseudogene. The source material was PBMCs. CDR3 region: CASSNGADYGYTF. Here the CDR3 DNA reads TGTGCCAGCAGCAATGGTGCGGACTATGGCTACACCTTC.